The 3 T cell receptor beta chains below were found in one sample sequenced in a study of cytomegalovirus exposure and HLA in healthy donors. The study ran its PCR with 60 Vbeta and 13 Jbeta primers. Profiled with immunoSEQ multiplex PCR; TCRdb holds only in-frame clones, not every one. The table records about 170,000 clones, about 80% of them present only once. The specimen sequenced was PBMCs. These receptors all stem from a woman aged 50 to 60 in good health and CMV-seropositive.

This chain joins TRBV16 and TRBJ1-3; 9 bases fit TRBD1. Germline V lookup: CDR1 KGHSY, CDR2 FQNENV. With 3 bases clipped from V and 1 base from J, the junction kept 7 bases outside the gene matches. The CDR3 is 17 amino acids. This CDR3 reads CASSQSRDRVSGNTIYF. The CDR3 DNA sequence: TGTGCCAGCAGCCAGAGCCGGGACAGGGTGTCTGGAAACACCATATATTTT. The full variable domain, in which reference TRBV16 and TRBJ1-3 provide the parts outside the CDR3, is GEEVAQTPKHLVRGEGQKAKLYCAPIKGHSYVFWYQQVLKNEFKFLISFQNENVFDETGMPKERFSAKCLPNSPCSLEIQATKLEDSAVYFCASSQSRDRVSGNTIYFGEGSWLTVV.

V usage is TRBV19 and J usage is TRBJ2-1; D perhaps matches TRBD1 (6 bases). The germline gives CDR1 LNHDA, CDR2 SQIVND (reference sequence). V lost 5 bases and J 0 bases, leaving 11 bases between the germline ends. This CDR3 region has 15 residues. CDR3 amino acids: CASSSDSSSYNEQFF. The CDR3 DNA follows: TGTGCCAGTAGTTCGGACAGTAGCTCCTACAATGAGCAGTTCTTC.

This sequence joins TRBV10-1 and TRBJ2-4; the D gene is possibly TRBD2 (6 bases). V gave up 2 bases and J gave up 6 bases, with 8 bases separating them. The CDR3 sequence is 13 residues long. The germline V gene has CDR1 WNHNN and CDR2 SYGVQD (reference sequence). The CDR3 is CASSEQGGNIQYF. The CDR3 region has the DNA TGCGCCAGCAGTGAGCAGGGAGGAAACATTCAGTACTTC.